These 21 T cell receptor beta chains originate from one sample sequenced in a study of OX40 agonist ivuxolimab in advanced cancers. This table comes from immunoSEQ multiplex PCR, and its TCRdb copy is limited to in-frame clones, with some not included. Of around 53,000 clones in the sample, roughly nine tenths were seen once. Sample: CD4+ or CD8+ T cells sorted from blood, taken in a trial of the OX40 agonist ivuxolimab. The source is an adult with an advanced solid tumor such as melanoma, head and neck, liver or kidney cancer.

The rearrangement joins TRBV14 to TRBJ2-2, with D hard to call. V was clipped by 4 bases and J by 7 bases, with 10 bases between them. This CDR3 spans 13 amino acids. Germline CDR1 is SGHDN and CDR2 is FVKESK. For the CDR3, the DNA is TGTGCCAGCAGCCCCAACTGGTACGGGGAGCTGTTTTTT. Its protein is CASSPNWYGELFF.

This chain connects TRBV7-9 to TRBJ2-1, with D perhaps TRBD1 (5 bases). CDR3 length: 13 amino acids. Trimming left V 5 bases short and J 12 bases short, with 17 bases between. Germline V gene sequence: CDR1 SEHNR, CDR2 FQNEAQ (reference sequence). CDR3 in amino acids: CASSTDTPGGQFF. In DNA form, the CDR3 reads TGTGCCAGCAGCACGGACACGCCCGGTGGGCAGTTCTTC. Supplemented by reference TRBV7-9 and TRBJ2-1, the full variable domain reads DTGVSQNPRHKITKRGQNVTFRCDPISEHNRLYWYRQTLGQGPEFLTYFQNEAQLEKSRLLSDRFSAERPKGSFSTLEIQRTEQGDSAMYLCASSTDTPGGQFFGPGTRLTVL.

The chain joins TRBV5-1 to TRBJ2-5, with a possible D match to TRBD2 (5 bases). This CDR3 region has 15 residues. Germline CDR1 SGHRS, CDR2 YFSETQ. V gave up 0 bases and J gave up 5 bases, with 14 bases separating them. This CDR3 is CASSLGKSWEETQYF. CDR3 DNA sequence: TGCGCCAGCAGCTTGGGAAAATCGTGGGAGGAGACCCAGTACTTC.

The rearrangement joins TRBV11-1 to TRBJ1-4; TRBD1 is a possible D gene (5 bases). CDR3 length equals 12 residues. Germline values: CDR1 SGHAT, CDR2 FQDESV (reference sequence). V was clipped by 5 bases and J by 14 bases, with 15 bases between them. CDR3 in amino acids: CASSPTGDILFF. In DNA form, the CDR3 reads TGTGCCAGCAGCCCTACGGGGGATATTCTGTTTTTT.

CDR3 DNA: TGTGCCAGTAGTTCCAGACAGCCCAACACCGGGGAGCTGTTTTTT. Amino acids: CASSSRQPNTGELFF. V gene TRBV19 combines with J gene TRBJ2-2; a possible D gene is TRBD1 (5 bases). CDR3 length: 15 amino acids. Germline V gene sequence: CDR1 LNHDA, CDR2 SQIVND (reference sequence). The V end lost 5 bases, the J end lost 2 bases, and 12 bases lay between the germline ends.

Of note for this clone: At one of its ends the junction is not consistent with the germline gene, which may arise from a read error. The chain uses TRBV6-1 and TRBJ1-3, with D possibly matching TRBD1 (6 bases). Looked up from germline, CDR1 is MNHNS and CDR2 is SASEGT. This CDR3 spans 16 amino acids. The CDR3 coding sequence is TGTGCCAGCAGGGAAGGACAGAGCTCGGGTGGAAACACCATATATTTT. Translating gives CASREGQSSGGNTIYF.

In DNA form, the CDR3 reads TGTGCCAGCAGCGTAGGTCCCCCGGCCGGGGAGCTGTTTTTT. This encodes CASSVGPPAGELFF. The rearrangement joins TRBV9 to TRBJ2-2; D is uncertain. CDR3 length: 14 amino acids. V was trimmed by 0 bases and J by 6 bases, leaving 9 bases between them. Germline CDR1 is SGDLS and CDR2 is YYNGEE.

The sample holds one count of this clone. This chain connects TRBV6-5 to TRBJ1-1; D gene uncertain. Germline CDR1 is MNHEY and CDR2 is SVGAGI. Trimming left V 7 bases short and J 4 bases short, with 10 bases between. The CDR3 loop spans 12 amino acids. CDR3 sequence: CASNDPSTEAFF. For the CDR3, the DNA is TGTGCCAGCAACGACCCGAGCACTGAAGCTTTCTTT.

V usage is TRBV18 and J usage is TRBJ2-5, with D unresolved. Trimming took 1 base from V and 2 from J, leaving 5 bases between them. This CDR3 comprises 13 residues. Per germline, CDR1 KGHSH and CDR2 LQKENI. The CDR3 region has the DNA TGTGCCAGCTCACCACGTTTGCAAGAGACCCAGTACTTC. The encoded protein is CASSPRLQETQYF.

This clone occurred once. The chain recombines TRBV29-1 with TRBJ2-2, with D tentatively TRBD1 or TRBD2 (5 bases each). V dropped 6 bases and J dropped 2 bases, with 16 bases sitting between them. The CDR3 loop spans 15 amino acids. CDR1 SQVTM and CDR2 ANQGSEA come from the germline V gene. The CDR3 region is CSVPSPGLNTGELFF. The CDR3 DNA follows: TGCAGCGTCCCATCCCCGGGGCTTAACACCGGGGAGCTGTTTTTT.

CDR3 in amino acids: CASTTGTNSYEQYF. CDR3 in DNA: TGTGCCAGTACCACCGGGACTAACTCCTACGAGCAGTACTTC. The chain employs TRBV6-1 and TRBJ2-7; 7 positions agree with TRBD2. Germline V gene sequence: CDR1 MNHNS, CDR2 SASEGT. This CDR3 has 14 residues. Trimming took 9 bases from V and 0 from J; bases not matched to a gene: 8.

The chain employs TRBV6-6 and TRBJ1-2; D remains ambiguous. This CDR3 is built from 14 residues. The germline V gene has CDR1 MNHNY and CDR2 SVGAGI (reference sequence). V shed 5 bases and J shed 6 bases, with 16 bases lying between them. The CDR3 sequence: CASSPEGFTNGYTF. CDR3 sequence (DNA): TGTGCCAGCAGTCCCGAGGGATTCACGAATGGCTACACCTTC.

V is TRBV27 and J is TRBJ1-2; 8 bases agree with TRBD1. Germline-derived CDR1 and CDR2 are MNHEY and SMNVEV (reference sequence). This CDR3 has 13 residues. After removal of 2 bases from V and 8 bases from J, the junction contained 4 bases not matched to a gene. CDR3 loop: CASSLRTGLGYTF. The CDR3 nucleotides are TGTGCCAGCAGTTTAAGGACAGGGTTGGGCTACACCTTC.

CDR3 nucleotides: TGTGCCAGCTCACCTGCCGGGACTAGCGTCTACGAGCAGTACTTC. Its translation is CASSPAGTSVYEQYF. This chain links TRBV18 with TRBJ2-7, with 10 positions matching TRBD2. Germline V lookup: CDR1 KGHSH, CDR2 LQKENI. Losses at the gene ends were 3 bases for V and 3 bases for J; bases not matched to a gene: 5. The CDR3 consists of 15 residues. Supplemented by reference TRBV18 and TRBJ2-7, the full variable domain reads NAGVMQNPRHLVRRRGQEARLRCSPMKGHSHVYWYRQLPEEGLKFMVYLQKENIIDESGMPKERFSAEFPKEGPSILRIQQVVRGDSAAYFCASSPAGTSVYEQYFGPGTRLTVT.

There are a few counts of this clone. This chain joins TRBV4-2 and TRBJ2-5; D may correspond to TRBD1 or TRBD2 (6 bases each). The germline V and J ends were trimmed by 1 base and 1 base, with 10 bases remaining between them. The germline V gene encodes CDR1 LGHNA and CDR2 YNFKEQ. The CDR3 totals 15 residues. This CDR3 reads CASSQVKGGQETQYF. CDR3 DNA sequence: TGTGCCAGCAGCCAAGTTAAGGGGGGCCAAGAGACCCAGTACTTC.

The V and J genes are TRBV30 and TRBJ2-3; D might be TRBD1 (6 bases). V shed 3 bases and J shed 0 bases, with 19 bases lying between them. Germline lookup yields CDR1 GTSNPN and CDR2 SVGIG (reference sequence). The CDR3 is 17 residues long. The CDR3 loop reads CAWSLKTQGLSTDTQYF. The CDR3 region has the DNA TGTGCCTGGAGCCTGAAAACCCAGGGGCTTAGCACAGATACGCAGTATTTT.

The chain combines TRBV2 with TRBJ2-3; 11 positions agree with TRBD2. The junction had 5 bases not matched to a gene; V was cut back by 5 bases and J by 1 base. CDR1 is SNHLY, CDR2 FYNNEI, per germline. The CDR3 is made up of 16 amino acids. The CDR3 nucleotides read TGTGCCAGCAGTTCACCTAGCGGGGGGCGCACAGATACGCAGTATTTT. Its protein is CASSSPSGGRTDTQYF.

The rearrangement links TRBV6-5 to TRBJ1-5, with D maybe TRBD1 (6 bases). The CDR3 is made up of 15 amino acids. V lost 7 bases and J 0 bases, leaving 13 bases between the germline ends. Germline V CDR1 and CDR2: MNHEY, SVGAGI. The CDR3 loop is CASKAGGHSNQPQHF. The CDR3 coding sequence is TGTGCCAGCAAGGCCGGGGGACATAGCAATCAGCCCCAGCATTTT.

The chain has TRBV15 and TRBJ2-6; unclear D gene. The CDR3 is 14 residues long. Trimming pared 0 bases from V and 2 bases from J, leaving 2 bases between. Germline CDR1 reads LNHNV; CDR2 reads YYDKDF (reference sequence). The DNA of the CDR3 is TGTGCCACCAGCAGAGATACTGGGGCCAACGTCCTGACTTTC. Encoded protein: CATSRDTGANVLTF.

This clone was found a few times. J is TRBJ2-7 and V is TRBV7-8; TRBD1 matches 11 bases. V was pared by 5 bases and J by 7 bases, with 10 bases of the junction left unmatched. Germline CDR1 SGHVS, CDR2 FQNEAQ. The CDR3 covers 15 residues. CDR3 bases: TGTGCCAGCAGCGCCGGGACAGGGGGTCTAGGGGAGCAGTACTTC. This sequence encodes CASSAGTGGLGEQYF. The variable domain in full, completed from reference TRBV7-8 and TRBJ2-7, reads GAGVSQSPRYKVAKRGQDVALRCDPISGHVSLFWYQQALGQGPEFLTYFQNEAQLDKSGLPSDRFFAERPEGSVSTLKIQRTQQEDSAVYLCASSAGTGGLGEQYFGPGTRLTVT.

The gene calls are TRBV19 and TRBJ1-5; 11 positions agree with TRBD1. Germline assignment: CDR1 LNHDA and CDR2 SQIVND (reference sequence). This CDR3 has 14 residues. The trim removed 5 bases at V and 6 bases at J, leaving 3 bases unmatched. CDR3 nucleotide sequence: TGTGCCAGTAGTGGGACAGGGGGAACTCAGCCCCAGCATTTT. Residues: CASSGTGGTQPQHF.